In this sample, the clone carrying this T cell receptor (beta chain) turned up a few times. The antigen is undetermined. Germline lookup yields CDR1 DFQATT and CDR2 SNEGSKA (reference sequence). CDR3 length: 14 amino acids. The V and J ends lost 3 bases and 0 bases respectively, with 9 bases between them. The data originate from a study of identical twins. General study results and limits: These conclusions were based on statistical analysis (cross-sectional, not following the same donors).

Template switching introduced a universal primer site, and the cDNA bore unique molecular identifiers. TCRdb analysed the 5' RACE reads with MiXCR anew, one entry per CDR3 protein. Found here are about 240,000 distinct CDR3 sequences, roughly a tenth of them singletons; the top ten hold approximately 11%. Sequencing input: memory T cells sorted from blood. This chain links TRBV20-1 with TRBJ1-3; D is uncertain. This clonotype was sampled from a man aged 50 or older in good health. CDR3 bases: TGCAGTGCTAGCGCAGGAACCTCTGGAAACACCATATATTTT. Its translation is CSASAGTSGNTIYF.